One and the same sample provided the 16 T cell receptor beta chains below, sequenced in a study of post-analysis software for immune sequencing data. Antigens for these TCRs are unknown. Study conclusions and caveats: Patients used five TRBV segments, including TRBV5-6, TRBV5-1 and TRBV20-1, more often than controls.

Each TCR beta cDNA library carried unique molecular identifiers. MiXCR, applied by TCRdb to the PCR reads, yields one record per CDR3 protein. The sample lists a few hundred thousand distinct CDR3 sequences, 36% occurring once. The specimen was blood. The receptor source for this set is a girl between 5 and 17 years old with multiple sclerosis.

Many counts were recorded for this clonotype. The chain links TRBV10-2 to TRBJ1-1; D is uncertain. In germline, CDR1 is WSHSY, CDR2 SAAADI. V lost 5 bases, J lost 0 bases, and 10 bases lay in between. This CDR3 is 14 amino acids long. The CDR3 spells CASSTDGLNTEAFF. The CDR3 bases are TGCGCCAGCAGTACCGACGGGCTGAACACTGAAGCTTTCTTT.

The CDR3 coding sequence is TGCGCCAGCAGCTTGAGGGGGTCGACCGGGGAGCTGTTTTTT. Translating gives CASSLRGSTGELFF. The chain has TRBV5-1 and TRBJ2-2, with D possibly matching TRBD1 (6 bases). V lost 1 base to trimming and J lost 5 bases, with 9 bases between them. The germline V gene encodes CDR1 SGHRS and CDR2 YFSETQ. This CDR3 comprises 14 residues. Combining the CDR3 with reference TRBV5-1 and TRBJ2-2 gives the whole variable domain KAGVTQTPRYLIKTRGQQVTLSCSPISGHRSVSWYQQTPGQGLQFLFEYFSETQRNKGNFPGRFSGRQFSNSRSEMNVSTLELGDSALYLCASSLRGSTGELFFGEGSRLTVL.

The CDR3 is CASSLSGTSSYNEQFF. CDR3 bases: TGCGCCAGCAGCTTGTCCGGGACTAGCTCCTACAATGAGCAGTTCTTC. The rearrangement links TRBV5-1 to TRBJ2-1; 8 bases line up with TRBD2. The CDR3 is 16 amino acids. With 1 base clipped from V and 0 bases from J, the junction kept 3 bases outside the gene matches. Germline lookup yields CDR1 SGHRS and CDR2 YFSETQ. Combining the CDR3 with reference TRBV5-1 and TRBJ2-1 gives the whole variable domain KAGVTQTPRYLIKTRGQQVTLSCSPISGHRSVSWYQQTPGQGLQFLFEYFSETQRNKGNFPGRFSGRQFSNSRSEMNVSTLELGDSALYLCASSLSGTSSYNEQFFGPGTRLTVL.

This clonotype was observed many times. CDR3 bases: TGTGCCAGCAGCCAAGATTTGACTAGCGGGAGAGATACGCAGTATTTT. Encoded protein: CASSQDLTSGRDTQYF. The chain carries TRBV4-2 and TRBJ2-3; 12 nucleotides align to TRBD2. With 0 bases clipped from V and 5 bases from J, the junction kept 3 bases outside the gene matches. CDR3 size: 16 residues. Germline CDR1 LGHNA, CDR2 YNFKEQ.

With regard to this clonotype: The junction departs from the called germline gene at one end, perhaps through a read error. The chain couples TRBV12-3 or TRBV12-4 to TRBJ2-3, with unresolved D. The CDR3 runs 12 residues. The CDR3 spells CDGRESTDTQYF. The CDR3 DNA is TGCGATGGCAGAGAAAGCACAGATACGCAGTATTTT.

This chain links TRBV7-2 with TRBJ2-5, with 7 bases fitting TRBD1. The end of the DNA aligns better with TRBJ2-7, so the J call may be wrong. The CDR3 loop spans 13 amino acids. Germline V lookup: CDR1 SGHTA, CDR2 FQGNSA. CDR3 coding DNA: TGTGCCAGCAACCCGACAGGGTGGACCGAGCAGTACTTC. This encodes CASNPTGWTEQYF.

This clonotype was counted a few times. The chain is built from TRBV5-1 and TRBJ1-4; a weak D match, TRBD1 (5 bases). V lost 1 base to trimming and J lost 1 base, with 8 bases between them. Germline values: CDR1 SGHRS, CDR2 YFSETQ. This CDR3 has 15 residues. CDR3 nucleotide sequence: TGCGCCAGCAGCTTGTTGGGGGGAACTAATGAAAAACTGTTTTTT. Residues: CASSLLGGTNEKLFF.

The gene calls are TRBV7-2 and TRBJ2-3; no definite D call. The CDR3 contains 12 residues. The ends were cut back, 5 bases at V and 8 bases at J, with 11 bases in the middle. Germline V gene data show CDR1 as SGHTA and CDR2 as FQGNSA. In DNA, the CDR3 is TGTGCCAGCAGCCTGTATATGGTTACGCAGTATTTT. It encodes CASSLYMVTQYF.

The chain is built from TRBV15 and TRBJ2-4, with D possibly matching TRBD1 (5 bases). Germline-derived CDR1 and CDR2 are LNHNV and YYDKDF (reference sequence). This CDR3 is 14 amino acids long. V was clipped by 0 bases and J by 6 bases, with 9 bases between them. The CDR3 DNA reads as TGTGCCACCAGCAGAGATCAGCAGGGAAACATTCAGTACTTC. Residues: CATSRDQQGNIQYF. Full variable domain (missing parts from reference TRBV15 and TRBJ2-4): DAMVIQNPRYQVTQFGKPVTLSCSQTLNHNVMYWYQQKSSQAPKLLFHYYDKDFNNEADTPDNFQSRRPNTSFCFLDIRSPGLGDTAMYLCATSRDQQGNIQYFGAGTRLSVL.

This clonotype was picked up many times. This chain uses TRBV20-1 with TRBJ2-1, with TRBD2 matching over 8 bases. The V and J ends lost 5 bases and 4 bases, in that order; junction bases with no gene match: 10. The CDR3 totals 15 residues. Germline V gives CDR1 DFQATT, CDR2 SNEGSKA (reference sequence). DNA of the CDR3: TGCAGTGCTCAGCGCCCTAGCGGGTTTTACAATGAGCAGTTCTTC. Its translation: CSAQRPSGFYNEQFF.

The sample holds many counts of this clonotype. The CDR3 region is CSAAAGPQDNYGYTF. In DNA, the CDR3 is TGCAGCGCCGCCGCCGGGCCTCAGGATAACTATGGCTACACCTTC. The rearrangement joins TRBV29-1 to TRBJ1-2; the D is unclear. In germline, CDR1 is SQVTM, CDR2 ANQGSEA. CDR3 size: 15 residues. V was pared by 7 bases and J by 1 base, with 19 bases between.

This clonotype was detected many times. The chain links TRBV7-2 to TRBJ1-2; a weak D match, TRBD1 (5 bases). The V and J ends lost 6 bases and 8 bases respectively, with 16 bases between them. This CDR3 is 13 amino acids long. The germline V gene encodes CDR1 SGHTA and CDR2 FQGNSA. This CDR3 is CASSVKGNQGYTF. The CDR3, as DNA: TGTGCCAGCAGTGTGAAGGGGAATCAAGGCTACACCTTC.

This clonotype was seen a single time. At one of its ends the junction is not consistent with the germline gene, which may arise from a read error. The genes are TRBV7-9 and TRBJ2-1, with 9 bases fitting TRBD1. CDR1 and CDR2 from the germline V gene are SEHNR and FQNEAQ (reference sequence). CDR3 length: 15 amino acids. CDR3 sequence reads: CASSPPGTGQNGQFF. CDR3 sequence (DNA): TGTGCCAGCAGCCCCCCCGGGACAGGGCAGAATGGGCAGTTCTTC.

A word on this clonotype: A read error is possible here, since a much larger clone lies one base away. The V gene is TRBV7-8, the J gene TRBJ2-4, with D perhaps matching TRBD1 or TRBD2 (5 bases each). The end of the DNA aligns better with TRBJ2-7, so the J call may be wrong. Germline V gene lookup returns CDR1 SGHVS and CDR2 FQNEAQ. The CDR3 is 17 residues long. CDR3 DNA sequence: TGTGCCAGCAGCGTACGTCCGGGACGGCGGCGCCCCTACGAGCAGTACTTC. It specifies CASSVRPGRRRPYEQYF.

This clonotype was seen a handful of times. The rearrangement links TRBV5-1 to TRBJ1-1; 7 bases match TRBD1. The CDR3 totals 18 residues. Trimming at V came to 3 bases and at J to 0 bases, leaving 14 bases not matched to a gene. The V gene's germline CDR1 is SGHRS and CDR2 YFSETQ. CDR3 bases: TGCGCCAGCAGCTCCCCCCGACAGGGTGAGGGCATGAACACTGAAGCTTTCTTT. As protein: CASSSPRQGEGMNTEAFF.

The rearrangement links TRBV2 to TRBJ2-2; D ambiguous. Deletions cut 2 bases from V and 4 bases from J, with 11 bases between. The CDR3 sequence is 15 residues long. Germline lookup yields CDR1 SNHLY and CDR2 FYNNEI. The CDR3 region has the DNA TGTGCCAGCAGTGAATTTAGTATCGGCACCGGGGAGCTGTTTTTT. Protein product: CASSEFSIGTGELFF.